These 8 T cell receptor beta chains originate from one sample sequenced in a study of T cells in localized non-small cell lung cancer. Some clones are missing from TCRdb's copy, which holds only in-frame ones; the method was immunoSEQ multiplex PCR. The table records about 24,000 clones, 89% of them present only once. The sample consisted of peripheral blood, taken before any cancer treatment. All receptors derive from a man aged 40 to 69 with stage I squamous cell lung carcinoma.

The CDR3 spells CASSLRPIGGGYEQYF. CDR3 bases: TGTGCCAGCAGCTTAAGGCCTATTGGCGGGGGGTACGAGCAGTACTTC. V gene TRBV7-2 combines with J gene TRBJ2-7; TRBD2 matches 8 bases. The V gene end was trimmed by 2 bases and the J gene end by 4 bases; junction bases not matched to a gene: 10. This CDR3 is built from 16 residues. Germline V gene data show CDR1 as SGHTA and CDR2 as FQGNSA.

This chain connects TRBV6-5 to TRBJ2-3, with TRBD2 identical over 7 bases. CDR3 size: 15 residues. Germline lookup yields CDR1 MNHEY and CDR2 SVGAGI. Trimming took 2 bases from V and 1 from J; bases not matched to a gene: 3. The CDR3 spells CASSYALAGTDTQYF. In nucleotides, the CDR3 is TGTGCCAGCAGTTACGCCCTAGCGGGCACAGATACGCAGTATTTT.

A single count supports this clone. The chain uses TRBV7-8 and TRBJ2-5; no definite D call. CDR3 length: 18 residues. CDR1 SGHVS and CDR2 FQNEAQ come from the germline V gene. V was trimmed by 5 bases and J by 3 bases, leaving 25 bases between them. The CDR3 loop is CASSPRVTQQRPKETQYF. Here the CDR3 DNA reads TGTGCCAGCAGCCCCCGGGTGACACAGCAGCGCCCGAAAGAGACCCAGTACTTC.

In DNA, the CDR3 is TGTGCCAGCAGTTTCGGGGAGGGTAGCATTCAGTACTTC. Protein sequence: CASSFGEGSIQYF. This sequence joins TRBV27 and TRBJ2-4; TRBD2 matches at 7 bases. V gave up 3 bases and J gave up 9 bases; unmatched junction bases: 5. Germline V lookup: CDR1 MNHEY, CDR2 SMNVEV (reference sequence). This CDR3 has 13 amino acids.

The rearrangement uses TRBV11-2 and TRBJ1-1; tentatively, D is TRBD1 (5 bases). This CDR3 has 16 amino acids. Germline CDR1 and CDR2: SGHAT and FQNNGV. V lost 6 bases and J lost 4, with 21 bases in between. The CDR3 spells CASSRNLGQGGTEAFF. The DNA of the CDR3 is TGTGCCAGCAGTCGCAATTTGGGCCAGGGTGGCACTGAAGCTTTCTTT.

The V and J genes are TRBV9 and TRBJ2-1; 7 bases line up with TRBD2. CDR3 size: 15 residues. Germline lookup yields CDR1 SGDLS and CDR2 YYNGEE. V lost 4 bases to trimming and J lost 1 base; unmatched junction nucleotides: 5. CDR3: CASSPSGASYNEQFF. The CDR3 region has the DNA TGTGCCAGCAGCCCCAGCGGGGCTTCCTACAATGAGCAGTTCTTC.

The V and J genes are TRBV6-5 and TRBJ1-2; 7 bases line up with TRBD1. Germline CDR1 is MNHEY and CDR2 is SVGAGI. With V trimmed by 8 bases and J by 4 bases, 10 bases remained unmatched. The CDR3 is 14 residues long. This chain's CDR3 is CASGHRDRFYGYTF. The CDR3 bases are TGTGCCAGCGGACACCGGGACAGATTCTATGGCTACACCTTC.

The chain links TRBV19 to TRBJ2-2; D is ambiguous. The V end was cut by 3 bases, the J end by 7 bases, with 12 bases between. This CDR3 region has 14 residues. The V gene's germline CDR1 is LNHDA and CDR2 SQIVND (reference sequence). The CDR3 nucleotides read TGTGCCAGTAGTATTGGGCGCTGGGACGGGGAGCTGTTTTTT. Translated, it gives CASSIGRWDGELFF. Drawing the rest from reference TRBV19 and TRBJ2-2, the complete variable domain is DGGITQSPKYLFRKEGQNVTLSCEQNLNHDAMYWYRQDPGQGLRLIYYSQIVNDFQKGDIAEGYSVSREKKESFPLTVTSAQKNPTAFYLCASSIGRWDGELFFGEGSRLTVL.